The T cell receptor (beta chain) described here comes from a study of T cells after yellow fever vaccination. Notes on the study in general: Reappearing after the booster were most of the clones from primary vaccination (roughly 96% CD4, around 90% CD8).

TCRdb re-called the 5' RACE reads with MiXCR, one entry per CDR3 protein. The sample includes 300,000 or so distinct CDR3 sequences, roughly 13% of them seen just once. About this clonotype: What it recognizes is unknown.

CDR1 is SGHRS and CDR2 is YFSETQ in the germline V gene. Losses at the gene ends were 2 bases for V and 5 bases for J; bases not matched to a gene: 5. The CDR3 loop spans 15 amino acids. The sequencing here drew on CD4+ T cells sorted from PBMCs, taken 45 days after the yellow fever booster vaccination. This TCR was sampled from a man aged 25 to 40 who received the YFV17D yellow fever vaccine. The chain joins TRBV5-1 to TRBJ2-1; 9 nucleotides agree with TRBD1. CDR3 sequence reads: CASSFGTGTNNEQFF. The CDR3 DNA reads TGCGCCAGCAGCTTCGGGACAGGGACCAACAATGAGCAGTTCTTC.